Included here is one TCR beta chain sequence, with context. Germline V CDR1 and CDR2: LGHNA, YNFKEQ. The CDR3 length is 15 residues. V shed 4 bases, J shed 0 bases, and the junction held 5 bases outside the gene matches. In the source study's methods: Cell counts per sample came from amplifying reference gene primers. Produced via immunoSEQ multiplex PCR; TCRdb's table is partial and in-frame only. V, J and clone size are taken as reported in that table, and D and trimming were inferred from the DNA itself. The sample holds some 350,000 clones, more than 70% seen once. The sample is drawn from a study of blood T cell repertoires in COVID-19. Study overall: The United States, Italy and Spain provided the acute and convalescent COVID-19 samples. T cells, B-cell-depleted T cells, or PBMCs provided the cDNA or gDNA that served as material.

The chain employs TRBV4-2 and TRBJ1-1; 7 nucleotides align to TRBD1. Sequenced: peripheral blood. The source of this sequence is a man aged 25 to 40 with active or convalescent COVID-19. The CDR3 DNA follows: TGTGCCAGCAGCCTACTGACAGGGATGAACACTGAAGCTTTCTTT. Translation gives CASSLLTGMNTEAFF.